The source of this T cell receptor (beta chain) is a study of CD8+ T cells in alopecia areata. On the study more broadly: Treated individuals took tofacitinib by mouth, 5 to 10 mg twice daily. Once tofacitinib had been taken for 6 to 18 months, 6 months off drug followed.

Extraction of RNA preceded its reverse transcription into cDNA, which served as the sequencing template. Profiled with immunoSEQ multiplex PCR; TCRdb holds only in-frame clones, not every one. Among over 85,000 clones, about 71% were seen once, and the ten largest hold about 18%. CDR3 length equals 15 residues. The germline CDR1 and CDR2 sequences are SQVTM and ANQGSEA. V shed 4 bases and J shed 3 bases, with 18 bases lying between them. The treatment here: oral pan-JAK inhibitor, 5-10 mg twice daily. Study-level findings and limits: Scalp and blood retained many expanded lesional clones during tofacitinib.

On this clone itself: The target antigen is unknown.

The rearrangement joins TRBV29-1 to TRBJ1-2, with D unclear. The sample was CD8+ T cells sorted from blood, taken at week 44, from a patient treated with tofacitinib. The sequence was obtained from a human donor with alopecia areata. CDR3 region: CSVVAFGKPDYGYTF. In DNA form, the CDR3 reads TGCAGCGTTGTTGCGTTTGGCAAACCCGACTATGGCTACACCTTC.